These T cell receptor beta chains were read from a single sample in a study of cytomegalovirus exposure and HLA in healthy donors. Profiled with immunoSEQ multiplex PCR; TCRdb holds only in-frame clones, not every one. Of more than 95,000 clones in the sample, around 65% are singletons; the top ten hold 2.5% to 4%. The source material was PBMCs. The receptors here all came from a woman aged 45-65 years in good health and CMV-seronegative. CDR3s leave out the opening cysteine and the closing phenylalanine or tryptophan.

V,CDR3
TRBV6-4,ANPTGNEDLSSSYNSPLH
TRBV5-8,ASNIRGPKETQY
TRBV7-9,ASSLQGSDTDGYT
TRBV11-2,ASSSRGSGYQETQY
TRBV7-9,ASSQADRGYQETQY
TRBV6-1,ASSEDISGRATF
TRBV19,ASRPRDRAQGYT
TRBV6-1,ASSGGLGTGSQPQH
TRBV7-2,ASSSGQAEETQY
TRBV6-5,ASSFTTGSNYGYT
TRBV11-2,ASSSENYGYT
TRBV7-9,ASSPGSGGTYNEQF
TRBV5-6,ASSFVDSYEQY
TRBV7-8,ASSSGLAGEKETQY
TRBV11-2,ASSPILAGGFKETQY
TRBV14,ASGSGTGNTIY
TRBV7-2,ASSLSQGRTDTQY
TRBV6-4,ASSSQGGTEAF
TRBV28,ASMLTGLSYNEQF
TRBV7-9,ASSLYSRTNEKLF
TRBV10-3,AISIIGGRGETQY
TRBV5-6,ASSIGLVKETQY
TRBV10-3,AIRSTDSRYGYT
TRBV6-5,ASSYNGGSDQPQH
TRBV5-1,ASSFTSGGAADTQY
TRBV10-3,AIRGGTGSYEQY
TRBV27,ASSLRTFGPTGELF
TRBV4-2,ASSQDSWGLNEQF
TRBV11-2,ASSLGTQETQY
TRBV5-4,ASGTGQGFNSPLH
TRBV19,ASSNRDPPYEQY
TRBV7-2,ASSLVSGRRNEQF
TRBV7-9,ASSLDTSNTGELF
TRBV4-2,ASSGQVTDTQY
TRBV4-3,ASSQGDRLAKNIQY
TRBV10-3,AISDPTGGGGELF
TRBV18,ASSPISEDGYT
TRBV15,ATSRPRQGLHTEAF
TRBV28,ASSLLEQY